A single sample gave rise to the 17 T cell receptor beta chains below, sequenced in a study of T-cell memory formation after mild COVID-19. TCRdb called the 5' RACE reads again in MiXCR, with one record for every CDR3 protein. The table lists around 200,000 distinct CDR3 sequences, over 20% of them singletons. Sequenced input: PBMCs or a T cell subset sorted from them (not recorded which). The source of these receptors is an adult woman who had mild COVID-19 (a few samples of this study predate the infection). Cell type and time point are not known.

This clonotype was counted a few times. V and J are TRBV7-9 and TRBJ2-5; 7 bases are a match to TRBD2. V shed 5 bases, J shed 3 bases, and the junction held 12 bases outside the gene matches. The CDR3 loop spans 16 amino acids. CDR1 SEHNR and CDR2 FQNEAQ come from the germline V gene (reference sequence). CDR3 sequence: CASSPIGGGVEETQYF. CDR3 nucleotide sequence: TGTGCCAGCAGCCCGATTGGCGGGGGAGTGGAAGAGACCCAGTACTTC.

V usage is TRBV12-3 or TRBV12-4 and J usage is TRBJ2-7, with D possibly TRBD1 on 7 matching bases. The CDR3 contains 16 residues. The V end lost 5 bases, the J end lost 0 bases, and 17 bases lay between the germline ends. CDR3 coding DNA: TGTGCCAGCAGTCCCCTGGGGGGACAGATCTCCTACGAGCAGTACTTC. The encoded protein is CASSPLGGQISYEQYF.

The chain is built from TRBV12-3 or TRBV12-4 and TRBJ2-4; no clear D. The CDR3 is 12 residues long. Trimming pared 4 bases from V and 9 bases from J, leaving 10 bases between. The CDR3 sequence: CASSSGATIQYF. The CDR3, as DNA: TGTGCCAGCAGTTCGGGCGCGACCATTCAGTACTTC.

This chain links TRBV12-3 or TRBV12-4 with TRBJ2-1, with TRBD1 as a possible D gene (5 bases). The CDR3 runs to 17 residues. V was shortened by 3 bases and J by 2 bases, with 17 bases between the two germline ends. CDR3 DNA: TGTGCCAGCAGTTTCCAGTTAGGACACTTCACCTACAATGAGCAGTTCTTC. Its protein is CASSFQLGHFTYNEQFF.

The chain combines TRBV6-5 with TRBJ2-7; the D gene is possibly TRBD2 (5 bases). The CDR3 sequence is 14 residues long. Germline V lookup: CDR1 MNHEY, CDR2 SVGAGI. With 5 bases removed from V and 2 bases from J, the gap between germline ends came to 13 bases. The CDR3 region is CASSPIGSTYEQYF. The CDR3 region has the DNA TGTGCCAGCAGTCCCATAGGGAGCACCTACGAGCAGTACTTC.

The chain couples TRBV6-5 to TRBJ2-3, with 10 bases identical to TRBD2. The CDR3 has 17 amino acids. Unmatched junction bases numbered 11, after V lost 6 bases and J lost 2 bases. Germline assignment: CDR1 MNHEY and CDR2 SVGAGI. For the CDR3, the DNA is TGTGCCAGCAGCCGGACTAGCGGAGCAGGCCCCACAGATACGCAGTATTTT. It is translated as CASSRTSGAGPTDTQYF.

J is TRBJ1-1 and V is TRBV12-3 or TRBV12-4; no firm D call. V lost 7 bases to trimming and J lost 2 bases, with 14 bases between them. The CDR3 runs to 14 residues. CDR3 region: CASTQSRDNTEAFF. The CDR3 DNA follows: TGTGCCAGCACCCAAAGTAGGGATAACACTGAAGCTTTCTTT.

This clonotype was counted only a few times. V is TRBV29-1 and J is TRBJ2-5, with D unresolved. V shed 6 bases and J shed 1 base, with 12 bases lying between them. Germline-derived CDR1 and CDR2 are SQVTM and ANQGSEA. The length of the CDR3 is 13 residues. The DNA for the CDR3 is TGCAGCGTCTGGACGGGCAGCCAAGAGACCCAGTACTTC. It is translated as CSVWTGSQETQYF.

V usage is TRBV5-1 and J usage is TRBJ2-2; 9 bases agree with TRBD1. Germline assignment: CDR1 SGHRS and CDR2 YFSETQ. Unmatched junction bases numbered 3, after V lost 4 bases and J lost 2 bases. This CDR3 has 15 amino acids. The CDR3: CASSAGQGNTGELFF. For the CDR3, the DNA is TGCGCCAGCAGCGCGGGACAGGGAAACACCGGGGAGCTGTTTTTT.

This clonotype was detected a few times. V usage is TRBV5-1 and J usage is TRBJ2-7; D is ambiguous. The CDR3 contains 12 residues. Germline CDR1 and CDR2: SGHRS and YFSETQ. The V gene lost 0 bases and the J gene lost 5 bases, with 6 bases spanning the gap. In DNA, the CDR3 is TGCGCCAGCAGCTTGGGACGGAACGAGCAGTACTTC. This encodes CASSLGRNEQYF.

The rearrangement uses TRBV7-9 and TRBJ1-2; D unclear. The germline V gene has CDR1 SEHNR and CDR2 FQNEAQ (reference sequence). V gave up 8 bases and J gave up 3 bases, with 13 bases separating them. The CDR3 spans 13 residues. CDR3 sequence: CASGAEEDYGYTF. In DNA form, the CDR3 reads TGTGCCAGCGGCGCCGAGGAGGACTATGGCTACACCTTC.

The chain uses TRBV9 and TRBJ1-1; D is unclear. CDR3 length: 14 amino acids. Germline lookup yields CDR1 SGDLS and CDR2 YYNGEE. V lost 4 bases and J 0 bases, leaving 10 bases between the germline ends. The CDR3, as DNA: TGTGCCAGCAGCCTCGAGTGGGTGAACACTGAAGCTTTCTTT. This sequence encodes CASSLEWVNTEAFF.

This chain uses TRBV7-9 with TRBJ1-4, with a weak D call TRBD1 (5 bases). Germline CDR1 is SEHNR and CDR2 is FQNEAQ (reference sequence). V lost 3 bases and J lost 8, with 7 bases in between. The CDR3 runs to 12 residues. CDR3 protein: CASSLDKEKLFF. The CDR3, as DNA: TGTGCCAGCAGCTTGGACAAGGAAAAACTGTTTTTT.

The chain couples TRBV4-1 to TRBJ1-1, with 8 positions matching TRBD1. The junction had 7 bases not matched to a gene; V was cut back by 4 bases and J by 6 bases. The CDR3 totals 14 residues. CDR1 is MGHRA, CDR2 YSYEKL, per germline. CDR3 DNA: TGCGCCAGCAGCCCGACAGGGGTGATGCCTGAAGCTTTCTTT. Protein: CASSPTGVMPEAFF.

The chain joins TRBV7-2 to TRBJ2-1; no clear D gene. The ends were cut back, 6 bases at V and 7 bases at J, with 22 bases in the middle. The germline V gene has CDR1 SGHTA and CDR2 FQGNSA. The CDR3 contains 16 residues. This chain's CDR3 is CASRQGSPSVENEQFF. The DNA for the CDR3 is TGTGCCAGCAGGCAAGGGTCTCCTTCTGTGGAGAATGAGCAGTTCTTC. The full variable domain, rest sourced from reference TRBV7-2 and TRBJ2-1, is GAGVSQSPSNKVTEKGKDVELRCDPISGHTALYWYRQSLGQGLEFLIYFQGNSAPDKSGLPSDRFSAERTGGSVSTLTIQRTQQEDSAVYLCASRQGSPSVENEQFFGPGTRLTVL.

This clonotype was picked up a small number of times. The V call is TRBV20-1, the J call TRBJ2-2; the match to TRBD2 covers 9 bases. The junction had 9 bases not matched to a gene; V was cut back by 2 bases and J by 2 bases. The CDR3 is made up of 17 amino acids. CDR1 and CDR2 (germline): DFQATT, SNEGSKA (reference sequence). The CDR3 protein is CSARFPRLAENTGELFF. CDR3 in DNA: TGCAGTGCTAGATTTCCCCGACTAGCGGAAAACACCGGGGAGCTGTTTTTT.

A few counts support this clonotype. This chain's CDR3 is CATSRVTDPSNQPQHF. The CDR3 DNA reads as TGTGCCACCAGCAGAGTAACAGACCCTAGCAATCAGCCCCAGCATTTT. The chain recombines TRBV15 with TRBJ1-5; no firm D call. The germline V and J ends were trimmed by 1 base and 0 bases, with 10 bases remaining between them. Looked up from germline, CDR1 is LNHNV and CDR2 is YYDKDF (reference sequence). This CDR3 region has 16 residues.